This T cell receptor (beta chain) was found in a study of blood T cell repertoires in COVID-19. Study-level information: The analysed material was cDNA or gDNA that came from T cells, B-cell-depleted T cells, or PBMCs.

The CDR3 loop spans 14 amino acids. V was trimmed by 1 base and J by 1 base, leaving 7 bases between them. Germline-derived CDR1 and CDR2 are SQVTM and ANQGSEA. The table came from immunoSEQ multiplex PCR; TCRdb's copy has only in-frame clones and leaves some out. The table records 75,000 to 85,000 clones, about 88% of them present only once. Sequenced input: peripheral blood. The V gene is TRBV29-1, the J gene TRBJ1-4; D ambiguous. This receptor was obtained from a human donor in a cohort sampled during active COVID-19. For the CDR3, the DNA is TGCAGCGTTGAAGCCGAGGGAACTAATGAAAAACTGTTTTTT. Residues: CSVEAEGTNEKLFF.